This is a list of T cell receptor beta chains from one sample in a study of cytomegalovirus exposure and HLA in healthy donors. The data were produced by immunoSEQ multiplex PCR, yet TCRdb's version contains in-frame clones alone and is incomplete. The sample includes roughly 100,000 clones, roughly nine tenths of them seen just once. Input material: PBMCs. The receptors were gathered from a woman younger than 30 in good health and CMV-seropositive. Both conserved end residues are part of each CDR3. The D gene is left open where the match is weak. Clone sizes are given selectively: once, few, many, or a class where the clone is expanded.

CDR3 DNA | CDR3 protein | J gene | V gene | clone size | D gene
TGTGCCAGCGACGGGACAGGGGGTTACAATGAGCAGTTCTTC | CASDGTGGYNEQFF | TRBJ2-1 | TRBV2 | - | TRBD1
TGTGCCAGCAGCAGGGGGGCCGGGACTAACTTTGACGAGCAGTACTTC | CASSRGAGTNFDEQYF | TRBJ2-7 | TRBV5-4 | - | -
TGTGCCAGTAGTATAGATGGGTCGGGGATTTACACTGAAGCTTTCTTT | CASSIDGSGIYTEAFF | TRBJ1-1 | TRBV19 | - | -
TGTGCCAGCAGTTACGTAGTGACTTCTGGGGCCAACGTCCTGACTTTC | CASSYVVTSGANVLTF | TRBJ2-6 | TRBV6-5 | - | -
TGCGCCAGCAGCCAAGGACTAGCGGGATACAATGAGCAGTTCTTC | CASSQGLAGYNEQFF | TRBJ2-1 | TRBV4-3 | - | TRBD2
TGCAGCGTTGGGACAGGGGAGCAGCCCCAGCATTTT | CSVGTGEQPQHF | TRBJ1-5 | TRBV29-1 | - | TRBD1
TGCAGTGCGAGTTTCGATGAAAAACTGTTTTTT | CSASFDEKLFF | TRBJ1-4 | TRBV20-1 | - | -
TGTGCCAGCAGCGGGGACAGGGGGATGAACACTGAAGCTTTCTTT | CASSGDRGMNTEAFF | TRBJ1-1 | TRBV25-1 | - | TRBD1
TGTGCCAGCAGCTACCCCGGACAGGGGGCGGGTGGCTACACCTTC | CASSYPGQGAGGYTF | TRBJ1-2 | TRBV4-2 | - | TRBD1
TGTGCCAGCAGTTCAGGCCTAATTAATAAACCGGGGAGACACAGAGGTGGCTACACCTTC | CASSSGLINKPGRHRGGYTF | TRBJ1-2 | TRBV28 | - | -
TGTGCCAGCAGCTTGGCGAGGGAAACTGAAGCTTTCTTT | CASSLARETEAFF | TRBJ1-1 | TRBV5-4 | - | -
TGTGCCAGCAGTTTACTCGGGGGGGGAGAGACCCAGTACTTC | CASSLLGGGETQYF | TRBJ2-5 | TRBV2 | - | TRBD2
TGTGCCAGCTCACCAATTCGGACAGAGAACACTGAAGCTTTCTTT | CASSPIRTENTEAFF | TRBJ1-1 | TRBV18 | - | -
TGTGCCAGCACCGGACTAGCGGGGGGGCATCTGGAGACCCAGTACTTC | CASTGLAGGHLETQYF | TRBJ2-5 | TRBV2 | - | TRBD2
TGTGCCAGCAGTTACTCCTTCCGCTCTGGGGCCAACGTCCTGACTTTC | CASSYSFRSGANVLTF | TRBJ2-6 | TRBV6-5 | - | -
TGTGCCAGCAGCTCGCAACAGGGTTATCAGGACACTGAAGCTTTCTTT | CASSSQQGYQDTEAFF | TRBJ1-1 | TRBV7-9 | - | -
TGTGCCAGTAGTGCCGGACTTGTGGTTGTATATGGCTACACCTTC | CASSAGLVVVYGYTF | TRBJ1-2 | TRBV19 | - | -
TGTGCCAGCAGCTTAGGTTCGAGCGAGGACAGCTCTGGAAACACCATATATTTT | CASSLGSSEDSSGNTIYF | TRBJ1-3 | TRBV13 | - | -
TGTGCCAGCAGCCTAATAGAGACCCAGTACTTC | CASSLIETQYF | TRBJ2-5 | TRBV6-6 | - | -
TGTGCCAGCAGTCTCCCCTGGGGGGGAGCTAACTATGGCTACACCTTC | CASSLPWGGANYGYTF | TRBJ1-2 | TRBV28 | - | -
TGTGCGACCCCAGGAACACCCGGTGGCTACAATGAGCAGTTCTTC | CATPGTPGGYNEQFF | TRBJ2-1 | TRBV2 | - | -
TGTGCCAGCAGCTTCACAGGGAGCTCCTATAATTCACCCCTCCACTTT | CASSFTGSSYNSPLHF | TRBJ1-6 | TRBV7-9 | - | -
TGCGCCAGCAGCCAACAGGGAAGGCAGCCCCAGCATTTT | CASSQQGRQPQHF | TRBJ1-5 | TRBV4-1 | - | -
TGTGCCAGCAGGGCGACAGTTTTACGTACCATCCGCCCGAGCTCCTATAATTCACCCCTCCACTTT | CASRATVLRTIRPSSYNSPLHF | TRBJ1-6 | TRBV2 | - | -
TGTGCCAGCAGCTCACGAAGCCCCGGGGAGATCGTCGGGGAGACCCAGTACTTC | CASSSRSPGEIVGETQYF | TRBJ2-5 | TRBV27 | - | -
TGCGCCAGCAGCCAGAGGGACAGGGGCAATGAGCAGTTCTTC | CASSQRDRGNEQFF | TRBJ2-1 | TRBV4-3 | - | TRBD1
TGTGCCAGCAGGCTTCAGGGGGTCCCTGGCTACACCTTC | CASRLQGVPGYTF | TRBJ1-2 | TRBV28 | - | TRBD1
TGTGCCATCCAGGGACAGGGGAACACTGAAGCTTTCTTT | CAIQGQGNTEAFF | TRBJ1-1 | TRBV10-3 | - | TRBD1
TGTGCCAGCAGTCGCCGTAGCCAAGAGACCCAGTACTTC | CASSRRSQETQYF | TRBJ2-5 | TRBV27 | - | -
TGTGCCAGCAGCCCCTGGGACAGGGCAGGTTCCTACAATGAGCAGTTCTTC | CASSPWDRAGSYNEQFF | TRBJ2-1 | TRBV9 | - | TRBD1
TGTGCCAGCAGTTACTCTGGAGTGGGTCAGCCCCAGCATTTT | CASSYSGVGQPQHF | TRBJ1-5 | TRBV6-5 | - | -
TGTGCCAGCAGCTACCTCCCGCGGTATAGCAATCAGCCCCAGCATTTT | CASSYLPRYSNQPQHF | TRBJ1-5 | TRBV7-8 | - | -
TGTGCCAGCAGTGAAGCGAGACAGGGCTACGAGCAGTACTTC | CASSEARQGYEQYF | TRBJ2-7 | TRBV6-1 | - | TRBD1
TGTGCCAGCAGTGAAGCGGGCTATTATAGCAATCAGCCCCAGCATTTT | CASSEAGYYSNQPQHF | TRBJ1-5 | TRBV6-1 | - | -
TGTGCCAGCAGTGACGGGAACGACTCGGAGACCCAGTACTTC | CASSDGNDSETQYF | TRBJ2-5 | TRBV2 | - | -
TGTGCCAGCAGTTACCTGGGACAGGGAAATAACTATGGCTACACCTTC | CASSYLGQGNNYGYTF | TRBJ1-2 | TRBV6-5 | - | TRBD1
TGTGCCAGCAGGATGGACAGCGCTCGCAATCAGCCCCAGCATTTT | CASRMDSARNQPQHF | TRBJ1-5 | TRBV2 | - | -
TGTGCCAGCTTGGACAGGGCGGACACCGGGGAGCTGTTTTTT | CASLDRADTGELFF | TRBJ2-2 | TRBV28 | - | TRBD1
TGCAGTGCTCCCCGGGAGACTGAAGCTTTCTTT | CSAPRETEAFF | TRBJ1-1 | TRBV20-1 | - | -
TGTGCCAGTAGTATTGGTCGGGGTAGGACCGGGGAGCTGTTTTTT | CASSIGRGRTGELFF | TRBJ2-2 | TRBV19 | - | -
TGTGCCAGCAGCGTCGGGACTTCTAATGAAAAACTGTTTTTT | CASSVGTSNEKLFF | TRBJ1-4 | TRBV9 | - | -
TGTGCCACCAGCAGAGTACCAGCGGGGTACCAAGAGACCCAGTACTTC | CATSRVPAGYQETQYF | TRBJ2-5 | TRBV15 | once | TRBD2
TGCGCCAGCAGCCCCAACCGGGACAAATATAATTCACCCCTCCACTTT | CASSPNRDKYNSPLHF | TRBJ1-6 | TRBV4-1 | - | -
TGTGCCAGTAGTACCCGTGAGAGTTCAGGTAGAGAGACCCAGTACTTC | CASSTRESSGRETQYF | TRBJ2-5 | TRBV19 | - | -
TGTGCCAGCAGCTTAGGACAGGGTGACATGAACACTGAAGCTTTCTTT | CASSLGQGDMNTEAFF | TRBJ1-1 | TRBV7-9 | - | TRBD1